The T cell receptor (beta chain) under discussion was sequenced for a study of cytomegalovirus exposure and HLA in healthy donors (TCRdb year 2017). About the full investigation: In an earlier analysis of 587 of the donors, approximately 300 Gb of sequence data and 90 million to 130 million unique TCR beta sequences from about 179 million T cells were reported. All discovery cohort repertoires had been generated on a single sequencing platform. A later genetic analysis took genome-wide SNP genotypes for about 65% of the 666 donors and used that subset as a discovery cohort. Donor age, sex, ethnicity and CMV serostatus were collected together with the repertoire data. A later analysis re-analyzed previously published TCR beta repertoires from 550 to 700 donors and added high-resolution HLA genotyping to study TCR occurrence patterns. In the later analysis, no new phenotypic data were used to find candidate immune exposures; instead, reliance was placed on TCR beta sequences and their occurrence across donors. The aim of the study was to test whether cataloging public T cell receptors could identify signatures of past pathogen exposure. Among the 398 genotyped donors, 81% belonged to the genetic ancestry cluster associated with self-reported Caucasian donors. Along with the approximately 650-subject first cohort, a separate validation cohort of approximately 110 different subjects was used. To decide whether each TCR beta V gene segment behaved as functional or pseudogenic, an earlier analysis of approximately 590 of the donors relied on high-throughput TCR beta sequencing. High-throughput TCR immunosequencing, statistical association of individual TCRs with disease status, and machine learning were combined to predict cytomegalovirus infection status. Because of strong linkage in the cohort, roughly 5 DR-DQ haplotypes were treated as single units for association and clustering. Among some 400 genotyped donors of the cohort, an average of approximately 240,000 unique TCR beta nucleotide sequences was sequenced per donor, of which 15% to 20% were non-productive. HLA typing included class I and class II loci at four-digit resolution. Using immunosequencing, the study profiled T cell repertoires from around 670 subjects and related those repertoires to cytomegalovirus serostatus. The number of donors typed differed by locus, with about 629-640 for A, B, C, DRB1 and DQB1, over 500 for DQA1, 600 to 610 for DPA1, and some 450 for DPB1. An early release covering over 500 HLA-typed donors comprised approximately 290 gigabases of sequencing data and 85 million to 100 million unique TCR sequences.

Library generation was performed with the immunoSEQ multiplex PCR assay. For the multiplex PCR, a mixture combining 60 forward primers for TCR Vbeta segments and 13 reverse primers for TCR Jbeta segments was used. The CDR3 region of rearranged TCR beta genes was amplified from genomic DNA by a multiplex PCR assay. The Illumina HiSeq System was used to sequence the amplified TCR beta libraries as 87-base-pair reads. The paper's processing steps were these. Across the roughly 670 repertoires, a later analysis counted tens of millions of unique TCR beta chains, approximately 12 million of which were shared by at least two donors. A nearest-neighbor algorithm error-corrected the raw reads and collapsed the reads into unique sequences, merging closely related sequences to remove PCR and sequencing errors. To assign V, D and J gene segments, CDR3 sequences were aligned to IMGT reference sequences. Each retained sequence needed at least a six-nucleotide match to both a V gene segment and a J gene segment. Rearrangements were classified as productive when the CDR3 lacked stop codons and remained in frame with V and J, and all other rearrangements were classified as non-productive. Following IMGT convention, CDR3 was defined as the stretch from the second conserved V-encoded cysteine up to the conserved J-encoded phenylalanine. The earlier analysis of some 540 of the donors excluded any sequence lacking an unambiguous match to a single V gene segment. An earlier analysis of just under 600 of the donors called V segments functional above 56.7% productive rearrangements and segregating when the between-donor standard deviation exceeded 5%. A statistical classification framework was developed to diagnose cytomegalovirus status using the catalog of TCR beta chain sequences. V and J gene assignment, in a later analysis, came from comparing TCR nucleotide sequences with IMGT/GENE-DB human TR gene sequences. A later analysis assigned CDR3 sequences and most-parsimonious VDJ recombination scenarios with the TCRdist pipeline. In a later analysis, every TCR beta chain was defined by the combination of its CDR3 amino acid sequence and its V-gene family, and reads without a unique V-gene family were dropped. In a later analysis, 450 to 600 highly shared, low-generation-probability nucleotide sequences were removed to address suspected cross-contamination and a sequencing artifact. For each public chain, a later analysis derived a clonal expansion index from normalized ranks of inferred template counts within each repertoire. Generation probabilities in a later analysis came from a VDJ recombination model fitted to out-of-frame rearrangements, and those results were checked against IGoR. Hypergeometric tests were used in a later analysis to score TCR-TCR, TCR-HLA and TCR-CMV co-occurrence, with a repertoire-size bias correction applied to the TCR pairs. False discovery rates were estimated in a later analysis by permuting HLA or CMV assignments 20 times. In a later analysis, co-occurring TCRs were grouped using DBSCAN, and TCRdist sequence similarity was added for clustering within HLA-allele-positive subsets. Repertoires with fewer than 30,000 or more than 120,000 public chains were left out of co-occurrence clustering, as were about 5 repertoires with anomalous nucleotide sharing. The source is immuneACCESS, and TCRdb retained only in-frame sequences with V and J called. Part of the clones is not carried over; for the studies checked, unresolved V genes explain less than half of this, and the remainder is unexplained. V and J calls plus clone size are reproduced from that table; the DNA served to infer D and trimming. The sample table records around 210,000 clones; about 85% of these occur just once. The ten biggest clones cover around 0.22% of the sample.

Broad study findings and their caveats: A few of the identified cytomegalovirus-associated TCR beta chains were confirmed in vitro to be specific for cytomegalovirus antigens. Across donors, most TCR sequences were observed very rarely, whereas some public TCRs were present in many individuals. Broadly in line with IMGT annotations, most TCR beta V segments showed up in productive rearrangements about 90% or about 30% of the time in an earlier analysis of several hundred of the donors. The study listed 150 to 200 TCR beta chains as associated with cytomegalovirus. According to a later genetic analysis, donors in an Asian-associated ancestry cluster had fewer N-insertions in productive TCRs than the approximately 670-donor mean. Some IMGT-functional V segments, including TRBV6-2 and TRBV6-3, could not be told apart with the 87-base-pair reads, so those segments were excluded. Because counts were too low, seventeen rarely observed V segments, including chromosome 9 orphons, were left out of the earlier analysis of approximately 500 of the donors. Because HLA typing was unavailable for some donors at each locus, only the typed subset was used in association tests. Linkage disequilibrium might explain the correlated functional status among segregating V segments, but an unknown experimental factor could not be excluded. V-gene and J-gene trimming of TCR beta chains was associated with a missense DCLRE1C variant in a later genetic analysis, and the association was replicated in an independent cohort. Compared with equally common non-associated chains, HLA-associated TCR beta chains in a later analysis were more clonally expanded and had lower generation probabilities. In a later analysis, the rate of TCR association differed among HLA loci, with DRB1 alleles having the most associated TCRs and HLA-C alleles having the fewest. When HLA alleles, especially DR and DQ, strongly co-occurred, attributing TCR associations to individual alleles was difficult. According to a later analysis, most CMV-associated TCR beta chains appeared to be HLA-restricted, and the HLA associations seemed to be driven largely by CMV exposure. Sequencing depth was assumed to be roughly uniform across donors in the presence/absence analyses, though that assumption may not hold. A later analysis reported that several top co-occurrence clusters appeared linked to parvovirus B19, influenza, CMV and Epstein-Barr virus. In this cohort, only TCR beta chains were sequenced, and detectable features were limited by the absence of alpha or paired-chain data. The authors suggested that the approach could potentially be generalized to other disease states and immunological phenotypes. For the cohort, immune exposure information was limited to CMV serostatus. Cytomegalovirus status was reported to be diagnosed by the classifier with high specificity and sensitivity in both the original and validation cohorts. A cluster of highly shared sequence variants was judged likely to represent a technical artifact of the sequencing pipeline. A later analysis associated 15,000 to 20,000 TCR beta sequences with specific HLA alleles at a false discovery rate of 0.05. A further reported finding was that TCR beta sequences accurately predicted the HLA-A and HLA-B alleles for most subjects in the first cohort.

From the cysteine up to the phenylalanine, the CDR3 has a length of 15 residues. Left in the record is the CDR3 DNA by itself, 45 bases read in frame from the first base. CDR1 GTSNPN and CDR2 SVGIG were looked up in the germline V gene (reference sequence). V is pruned by 3 bases and J by 4 bases, leaving 8 bases of the junction without a gene match. In total, roughly 670 healthy bone marrow donors made up the cohort. All cohort members were sampled while nominally healthy, although unrecorded immune exposures were likely present. The donor was CMV seronegative and belonged to the group of 350 to 400 seronegative cohort members. Every donor gave a peripheral blood sample, and the peripheral blood mononuclear cells from that sample were used for TCR beta sequencing. The Qiagen DNeasy Blood Extraction Kit was used to extract genomic DNA from the blood cell samples. Remarks on this clone: It lacks a known antigen. Qualities for individual bases were not recorded, and no much larger clone is one base off.

The clonotype was recovered from a girl aged 2-10 years in good health and CMV-seronegative. The chain joins TRBV30 to TRBJ1-5; 8 bases in between match TRBD1. What was sequenced was PBMCs. In nucleotides, the sequence is TGTGCCTGGAGGGGAGGACAGGGAAGGAATCAGCCCCAGCATTTT. The translation is CAWRGGQGRNQPQHF.